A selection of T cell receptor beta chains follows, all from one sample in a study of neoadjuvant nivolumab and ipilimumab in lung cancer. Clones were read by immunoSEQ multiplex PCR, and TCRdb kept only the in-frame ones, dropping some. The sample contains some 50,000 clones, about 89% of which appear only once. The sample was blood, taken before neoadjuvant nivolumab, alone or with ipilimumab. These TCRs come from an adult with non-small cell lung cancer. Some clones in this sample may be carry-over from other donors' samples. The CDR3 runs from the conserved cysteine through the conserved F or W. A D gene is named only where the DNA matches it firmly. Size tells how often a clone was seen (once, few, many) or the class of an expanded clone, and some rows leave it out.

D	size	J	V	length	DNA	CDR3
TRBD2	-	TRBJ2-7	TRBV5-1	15	TGCGCCAGCAGCTTGGCCGGCGGGAGCTCCTACGAGCAGTACTTC	CASSLAGGSSYEQYF
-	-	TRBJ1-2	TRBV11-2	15	TGTGCCAGCAGCTTAGTGCAGGGGTTATCCTATGGCTACACCTTC	CASSLVQGLSYGYTF
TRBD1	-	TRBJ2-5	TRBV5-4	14	TGTGCCAGCCATCGACAGGGTCCAGCGGAGACCCAGTACTTC	CASHRQGPAETQYF
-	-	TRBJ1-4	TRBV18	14	TGTGCCAGCTCACCGTTCTCAACTAATGAAAAACTGTTTTTT	CASSPFSTNEKLFF
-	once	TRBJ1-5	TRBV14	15	TGTGCCAGCAGCCAAGAGGGGATGGGCAATCAGCCCCAGCATTTT	CASSQEGMGNQPQHF
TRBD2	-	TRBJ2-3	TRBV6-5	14	TGTGCCACCGGAAATAGCGGGAGCGTGAATACGCAGTATTTT	CATGNSGSVNTQYF
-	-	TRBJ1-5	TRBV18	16	TGTGCCAGCTCACCACCTTCTGGGGGCCGTTCGCAGCCCCAGCATTTT	CASSPPSGGRSQPQHF
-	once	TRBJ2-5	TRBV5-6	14	TGTGCCAGCAGCTTGGCCGGCCACCCGAGTACCCAGTACTTC	CASSLAGHPSTQYF
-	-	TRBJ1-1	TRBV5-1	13	TGCGCCAGCAGCTTGGTTCGTGGCACTGAAGCTTTCTTT	CASSLVRGTEAFF
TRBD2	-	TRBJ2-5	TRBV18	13	TGTGCCAGCTCACCTAGCGGGCAAGAGACCCAGTACTTC	CASSPSGQETQYF
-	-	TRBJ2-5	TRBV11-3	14	TGTGCCAGCAGCCCAGGACGGGACCAAGAGACCCAGTACTTC	CASSPGRDQETQYF
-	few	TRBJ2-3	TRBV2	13	TGTGCCAGCAGTGAACAGGGGAGGGATACGCAGTATTTT	CASSEQGRDTQYF
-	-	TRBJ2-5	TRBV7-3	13	TGTGCCAGCAGCGCTGTCGCTCAAGAGACCCAGTACTTC	CASSAVAQETQYF
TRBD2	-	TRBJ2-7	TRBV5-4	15	TGTGCCAGCAGCAGATCTAGCGGGGAGATCTACGAGCAGTACTTC	CASSRSSGEIYEQYF
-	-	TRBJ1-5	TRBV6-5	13	TGTGCCAGCAGTTACTCGGTTGGTCAGCCCCAGCATTTT	CASSYSVGQPQHF
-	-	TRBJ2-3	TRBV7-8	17	TGTGCCAGCAGCTTAAGGTTCCGTGGCGGGAGCACAGATACGCAGTATTTT	CASSLRFRGGSTDTQYF